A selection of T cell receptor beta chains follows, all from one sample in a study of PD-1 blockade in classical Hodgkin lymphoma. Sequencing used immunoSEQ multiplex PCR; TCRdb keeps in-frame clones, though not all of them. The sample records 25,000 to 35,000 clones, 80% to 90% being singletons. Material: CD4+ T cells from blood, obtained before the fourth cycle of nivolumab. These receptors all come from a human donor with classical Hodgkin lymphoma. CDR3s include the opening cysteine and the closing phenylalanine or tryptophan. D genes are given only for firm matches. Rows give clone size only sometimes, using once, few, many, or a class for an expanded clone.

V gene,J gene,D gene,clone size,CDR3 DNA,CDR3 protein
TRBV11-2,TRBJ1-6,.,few,TGTGCCAGCAGCCCTGGAACAGGGACGTATGGTAATTCACCCCTCCACTTT,CASSPGTGTYGNSPLHF
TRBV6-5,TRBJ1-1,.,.,TGTGCCAGCAGTCAAAGAAGAAACACTGAAGCTTTCTTT,CASSQRRNTEAFF
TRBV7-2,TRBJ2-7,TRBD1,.,TGTGCCAGCGGACTGGGACAGGGTTACGAGCAGTACTTC,CASGLGQGYEQYF
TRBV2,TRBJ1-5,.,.,TGTGCCAGCAGTGAAGCTCCCTTTGGGACCTTAGGTGGCAATCAGCCCCAGCATTTT,CASSEAPFGTLGGNQPQHF
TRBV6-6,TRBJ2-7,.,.,TGTGCCAGAGGACAGCGGGGTTGTCACGAGCAGTACTTC,CARGQRGCHEQYF
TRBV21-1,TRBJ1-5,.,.,TGTGCCAGCAGCAAACGCCAGGGTAATCAGCCCCAGCATTTT,CASSKRQGNQPQHF
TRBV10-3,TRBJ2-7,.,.,TGTGCCATCAGAGCCGGGACGGAGAGCTACGAGCAGTACTTC,CAIRAGTESYEQYF
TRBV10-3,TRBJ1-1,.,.,TGTGCCATCAGTGGAGGTATCATGAACACTGAAGCTTTCTTT,CAISGGIMNTEAFF
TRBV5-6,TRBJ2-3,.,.,TGTGCCAGCAGCTACCTTAACACAGATACGCAGTATTTT,CASSYLNTDTQYF
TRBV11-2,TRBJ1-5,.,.,TGTGCCAGCAGCTTATCGGACATAGCACATCAGCCCCAGCATTTT,CASSLSDIAHQPQHF
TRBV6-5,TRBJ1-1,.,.,TGTGCCAGCACGGACAGCTTGAACACTGAAGCTTTCTTT,CASTDSLNTEAFF
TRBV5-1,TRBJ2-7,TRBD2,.,TGCGCCAGCAGCTTATCGGGGGGGCCATACGAGCAGTACTTC,CASSLSGGPYEQYF
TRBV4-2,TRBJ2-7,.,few,TGTGCCAGCAGCCAAACGGGGACCCCTTACTTC,CASSQTGTPYF
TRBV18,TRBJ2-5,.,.,TGTGCCAGCTCACCACCGTACCAAGAGACCCAGTACTTC,CASSPPYQETQYF
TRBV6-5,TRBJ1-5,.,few,TGTGCCAGCAGCAGGACCAGGCAGCCCCAGCATTTT,CASSRTRQPQHF
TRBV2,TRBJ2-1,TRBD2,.,TGTGCCAGCAGCATACAGCGGGGGGGCGTAGATGAGCAGTTCTTC,CASSIQRGGVDEQFF
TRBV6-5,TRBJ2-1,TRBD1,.,TGTGCCAGCAGCTGGGGGGACAGGGGCTACAATGAGCAGTTCTTC,CASSWGDRGYNEQFF
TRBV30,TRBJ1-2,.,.,TGTGCCTGCCTACGGGGAGCTAACTATGGCTACACCTTC,CACLRGANYGYTF
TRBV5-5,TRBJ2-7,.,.,TGTGCCAGCAGCATTCTACAGGGAACCTACGAGCAGTACTTC,CASSILQGTYEQYF
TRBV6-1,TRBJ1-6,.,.,TGTGCCAGCAGTGAAGCAAGGGGATCACCCCTCCACTTT,CASSEARGSPLHF
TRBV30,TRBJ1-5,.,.,TGTGCCTGGAGTCCCTCCGGTCCGCCCCAGCATTTT,CAWSPSGPPQHF
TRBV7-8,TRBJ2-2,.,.,TGTGCCAGCAGCTTTAGGGTGAGGGACACCGGGGAGCTGTTTTTT,CASSFRVRDTGELFF
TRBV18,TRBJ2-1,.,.,TGTGCCAGCTCACCAGATCGGGGGCACAATGAGCAGTTCTTC,CASSPDRGHNEQFF
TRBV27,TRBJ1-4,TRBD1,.,TGTGCCAGCACTTCGGGCGGACAGGGGGCTGAAAAACTGTTTTTT,CASTSGGQGAEKLFF
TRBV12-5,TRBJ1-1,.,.,TGTGCTAGTGGTTTGGCCCCGCAGAAGGGCACTGAAGCTTTCTTT,CASGLAPQKGTEAFF
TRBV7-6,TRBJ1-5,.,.,TGTGCCAGCAGCTCCCGTGCACATAGCAATCAGCCCCAGCATTTT,CASSSRAHSNQPQHF
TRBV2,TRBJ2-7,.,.,TGTGCCAGCAGTGAAGTGGGACTTCAATCCTCCTACGAGCAGTACTTC,CASSEVGLQSSYEQYF
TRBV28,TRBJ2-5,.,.,TGTGCCAGCAGTCAGTTCGGATACCAAGAGACCCAGTACTTC,CASSQFGYQETQYF
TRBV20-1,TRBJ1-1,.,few,TGCAGTGCTGCTTACACTGAAGCTTTCTTT,CSAAYTEAFF
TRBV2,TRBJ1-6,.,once,TGTGCCAGCAGTGAAGCGGGGGTATATAATTCACCCCTCCACTTT,CASSEAGVYNSPLHF
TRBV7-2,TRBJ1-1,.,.,TGTGCCAGCAGCCCGGGGGCGCGAAACACTGAAGCTTTCTTT,CASSPGARNTEAFF
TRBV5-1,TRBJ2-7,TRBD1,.,TGCGCCAGCAGCTTGGGGGGACAGTCGATTTACGAGCAGTACTTC,CASSLGGQSIYEQYF
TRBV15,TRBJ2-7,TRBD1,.,TGTGCCACCAGCAGAGATTGGGAGACAGGGGCCCGGGAGCAGTACTTC,CATSRDWETGAREQYF
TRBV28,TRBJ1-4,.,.,TGTGCCAGCATGTCCCCTGACTTTAATGAAAAACTGTTTTTT,CASMSPDFNEKLFF
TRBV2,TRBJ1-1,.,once,TGTGCCAGCCTCCCGGAGGTGAACACTGAAGCTTTCTTT,CASLPEVNTEAFF